A single sample gave rise to the 32 T cell receptor beta chains below, sequenced in a study of cytomegalovirus exposure and HLA in healthy donors (dated 2017 in TCRdb). Libraries were built with the immunoSEQ multiplex PCR assay. The multiplex PCR relied on a mix of 60 forward primers for TCR Vbeta segments and 13 reverse primers for TCR Jbeta segments. The clones in this table, taken by TCRdb from immuneACCESS, are in-frame only. Not every clone is retained; where verified, under half of the shortfall comes from an unresolved V gene, and the cause of the rest is unknown. The sample records about 130,000 clones, approximately 77% of which are singletons. The ten largest account for approximately 2% of the sample. Material: PBMCs. The source is a man aged 25-45 years in good health and CMV-seronegative.

The V gene is TRBV5-1, the J gene TRBJ2-1, with TRBD2 matching over 10 bases. The CDR3 is made up of 17 amino acids. CDR1 SGHRS and CDR2 YFSETQ come from the germline V gene. V dropped 4 bases and J dropped 4; count of bases not matched to a gene: 11. The CDR3 sequence is CASSPSPGLATYNEQFF. CDR3 nucleotide sequence: TGCGCCAGCAGCCCGTCACCGGGACTAGCGACTTACAATGAGCAGTTCTTC. The full variable domain, with the rest looked up from reference TRBV5-1 and TRBJ2-1, is KAGVTQTPRYLIKTRGQQVTLSCSPISGHRSVSWYQQTPGQGLQFLFEYFSETQRNKGNFPGRFSGRQFSNSRSEMNVSTLELGDSALYLCASSPSPGLATYNEQFFGPGTRLTVL.

This clone was seen a single time. This chain connects TRBV2 to TRBJ1-4; D call uncertain. This CDR3 region has 14 residues. Germline CDR1 reads SNHLY; CDR2 reads FYNNEI. With 6 bases removed from V and 0 bases from J, the gap between germline ends came to 8 bases. In nucleotides, the CDR3 is TGTGCCAGCAGCCCCCTTACAACTAATGAAAAACTGTTTTTT. Its translation: CASSPLTTNEKLFF. Drawing the rest from reference TRBV2 and TRBJ1-4, the complete variable domain is EPEVTQTPSHQVTQMGQEVILRCVPISNHLYFYWYRQILGQKVEFLVSFYNNEISEKSEIFDDQFSVERPDGSNFTLKIRSTKLEDSAMYFCASSPLTTNEKLFFGSGTQLSVL.

This clone was seen more than once but under ten times. This chain joins TRBV6-1 and TRBJ2-7, with 9 bases lining up with TRBD1. This CDR3 contains 14 residues. The V gene's germline CDR1 is MNHNS and CDR2 SASEGT. Unmatched junction bases numbered 8, after V lost 2 bases and J lost 9 bases. In DNA, the CDR3 is TGTGCCAGCAGTGAAATAGGACAGGGGTGGGCGCAGTACTTC. Protein: CASSEIGQGWAQYF.

This chain joins TRBV6-1 and TRBJ2-7, with 12 bases lining up with TRBD2. V was pared by 6 bases and J by 0 bases, with 3 bases of the junction left unmatched. This CDR3 is 15 amino acids long. CDR1 MNHNS and CDR2 SASEGT come from the germline V gene. This chain's CDR3 is CASSTTSGSSYEQYF. CDR3 in DNA: TGTGCCAGCAGCACGACTAGCGGGAGCTCCTACGAGCAGTACTTC.

The V and J genes are TRBV7-8 and TRBJ2-1; D perhaps matches TRBD1 (5 bases). The CDR3 has 17 amino acids. The V end was cut by 2 bases, the J end by 0 bases, with 14 bases between. The germline V gene has CDR1 SGHVS and CDR2 FQNEAQ. In nucleotides, the CDR3 is TGTGCCAGCAGCTTACGGGTACAGGCGAGCTCCTACAATGAGCAGTTCTTC. Translating gives CASSLRVQASSYNEQFF. Full variable domain (rest looked up from reference TRBV7-8 and TRBJ2-1): GAGVSQSPRYKVAKRGQDVALRCDPISGHVSLFWYQQALGQGPEFLTYFQNEAQLDKSGLPSDRFFAERPEGSVSTLKIQRTQQEDSAVYLCASSLRVQASSYNEQFFGPGTRLTVL.

This rearrangement joins TRBV28 to TRBJ1-5; D gene ambiguous. V was pared by 8 bases and J by 3 bases, with 8 bases between. The germline CDR1 and CDR2 sequences are MDHEN and SYDVKM. The CDR3 is 12 amino acids. CDR3 region: CASQDLNQPQHF. The CDR3, as DNA: TGTGCCAGCCAGGATCTCAATCAGCCCCAGCATTTT.

The sample holds one count of this clone. A read error may produce the germline difference seen at one junction end. The chain carries TRBV5-1 and TRBJ1-1; 9 bases agree with TRBD1. CDR1 is SGHRS, CDR2 YFSETQ, per germline. This CDR3 comprises 16 residues. For the CDR3, the DNA is TGCGCCAGCAGTTTGGACAGGGGAGGAAGGAACACTGAAGCTTTCTTT. It is translated as CASSLDRGGRNTEAFF.

The chain links TRBV5-1 to TRBJ2-2; TRBD2 aligns across 12 bases. This CDR3 contains 18 residues. From germline, CDR1 is SGHRS and CDR2 YFSETQ. Trimming at V came to 0 bases and at J to 5 bases, leaving 8 bases not matched to a gene. Written as DNA, the CDR3 is TGCGCCAGCAGCTTGGAGGCTAGCGGGAGGGCCGGTACCGGGGAGCTGTTTTTT. Translated: CASSLEASGRAGTGELFF.

The rearrangement joins TRBV5-3 to TRBJ1-2, with D maybe TRBD1 (6 bases). TRBV5-3 is classed as an ORF, of uncertain function. V shed 4 bases and J shed 7 bases, with 11 bases lying between them. CDR3 length: 12 residues. Written as DNA, the CDR3 is TGTGCCAGAAGCACGGACAGCCTTGGCTACACCTTC. Translated: CARSTDSLGYTF.

The genes are TRBV12-5 and TRBJ2-3; 14 bases are shared with TRBD2. This CDR3 has 17 amino acids. The V gene end was trimmed by 0 bases and the J gene end by 4 bases; junction bases not matched to a gene: 3. Germline lookup yields CDR1 LGHNT and CDR2 FRNRAP. The DNA for the CDR3 is TGTGCTAGTGGTTTGGTCCAGACTAGCGGGAGGGCAGATACGCAGTATTTT. Protein sequence: CASGLVQTSGRADTQYF.

The chain is built from TRBV29-1 and TRBJ2-2; 7 nucleotides align to TRBD1. The junction had 6 bases not matched to a gene; V was cut back by 6 bases and J by 2 bases. The CDR3 spans 14 residues. Germline V gene sequence: CDR1 SQVTM, CDR2 ANQGSEA. The CDR3 sequence is CSVPGTVNTGELFF. In DNA form, the CDR3 reads TGCAGCGTGCCTGGGACAGTCAACACCGGGGAGCTGTTTTTT.

The chain recombines TRBV7-8 with TRBJ2-3, with TRBD2 identical over 7 bases. V shed 3 bases and J 0 bases; nucleotides not matched to a gene: 18. Germline V gives CDR1 SGHVS, CDR2 FQNEAQ. The CDR3 runs 20 residues. In nucleotides, the CDR3 is TGTGCCAGCAGCTTCCCGACCGCCACTCGGCGGGAGCTGAGCACAGATACGCAGTATTTT. Residues: CASSFPTATRRELSTDTQYF.

This clone was observed a few times. This chain connects TRBV6-5 to TRBJ2-7; 8 nucleotides line up with TRBD1. The junction had 7 bases not matched to a gene; V was cut back by 6 bases and J by 3 bases. This CDR3 comprises 14 residues. Looked up from germline, CDR1 is MNHEY and CDR2 is SVGAGI. This chain's CDR3 is CASSGGTGDYEQYF. The CDR3 nucleotides read TGTGCCAGCAGCGGAGGGACAGGAGACTACGAGCAGTACTTC.

The V and J genes are TRBV5-1 and TRBJ2-4; maybe TRBD1 (6 bases). The germline CDR1 and CDR2 sequences are SGHRS and YFSETQ. The CDR3 consists of 17 residues. Trimming pared 7 bases from V and 0 bases from J, leaving 20 bases between. The CDR3 DNA reads TGCGCCAGCTATTTCGCCCCAGGGGCCGAAGCCAAAAACATTCAGTACTTC. Amino acids: CASYFAPGAEAKNIQYF.

V is TRBV18 and J is TRBJ2-7; TRBD1 matches at 8 bases. J lost 6 bases, V lost 3 bases, and 7 bases had no gene match. In germline, CDR1 is KGHSH, CDR2 LQKENI. The CDR3 length is 14 residues. The CDR3 bases are TGTGCCAGCTCACCCGGACAGGGTAGGATCGAGCAGTACTTC. Its protein product is CASSPGQGRIEQYF.

The rearrangement joins TRBV29-1 to TRBJ1-2; D is unclear. There are 14 residues in the CDR3. V lost 0 bases, J lost 3 bases, and 11 bases lay in between. From germline, CDR1 is SQVTM and CDR2 ANQGSEA. The CDR3 protein is CSVEDTARDYGYTF. The CDR3 DNA is TGCAGCGTTGAAGACACGGCGAGGGACTATGGCTACACCTTC.

This clone was seen only once. The J gene is TRBJ2-7, the V gene TRBV4-1; 12 bases line up with TRBD2. The CDR3 loop spans 18 amino acids. CDR1 is MGHRA and CDR2 is YSYEKL in the germline V gene. The junction had 12 bases not matched to a gene; V was cut back by 0 bases and J by 6 bases. CDR3 coding DNA: TGCGCCAGCAGCCAAGATCCCCCTCCGACTAGCGGGAGAGGCGAGCAGTACTTC. Its translation is CASSQDPPPTSGRGEQYF.

The chain joins TRBV5-1 to TRBJ2-7; 12 bases line up with TRBD1. The CDR3 spans 15 residues. Trimming took 3 bases from V and 2 from J; bases not matched to a gene: 3. The germline gives CDR1 SGHRS, CDR2 YFSETQ. Here the CDR3 reads CASSWGQGATYEQYF. CDR3 bases: TGCGCCAGCAGCTGGGGACAGGGGGCGACCTACGAGCAGTACTTC.

The genes are TRBV5-6 and TRBJ2-5; 8 positions agree with TRBD1. The CDR3 extends over 14 amino acids. Germline V lookup: CDR1 SGHDT, CDR2 YYEEEE. V dropped 6 bases and J dropped 4; count of bases not matched to a gene: 8. The DNA for the CDR3 is TGTGCCAGCACCGGATGGACAGGGAGAGAGACCCAGTACTTC. It codes for CASTGWTGRETQYF.

The table lists this clone with a count of one. The genes are TRBV4-1 and TRBJ2-5; D might be TRBD1 (6 bases). The germline V gene encodes CDR1 MGHRA and CDR2 YSYEKL. The CDR3 totals 18 residues. The ends were cut back, 0 bases at V and 4 bases at J, with 21 bases in the middle. DNA for the CDR3: TGCGCCAGCAGCCAAGATGCCGTGGTGAGCGTCAGGGGAGAGACCCAGTACTTC. Amino acid sequence: CASSQDAVVSVRGETQYF.

This clone was recorded a few times. J is TRBJ1-5 and V is TRBV19; D uncertain. Trimming cost V 1 base and J 2 bases, with 12 bases left between them. This CDR3 is 16 amino acids long. Germline-derived CDR1 and CDR2 are LNHDA and SQIVND (reference sequence). The CDR3 protein is CASSIVGERGNQPQHF. In DNA form, the CDR3 reads TGTGCCAGTAGTATAGTCGGCGAGCGGGGCAATCAGCCCCAGCATTTT. Filled out from reference TRBV19 and TRBJ1-5, the complete variable domain reads DGGITQSPKYLFRKEGQNVTLSCEQNLNHDAMYWYRQDPGQGLRLIYYSQIVNDFQKGDIAEGYSVSREKKESFPLTVTSAQKNPTAFYLCASSIVGERGNQPQHFGDGTRLSIL.

This clone was counted a few times. V is TRBV4-1 and J is TRBJ2-3, with a weak D call TRBD2 (6 bases). The CDR3 is 17 amino acids. Trimming pared 0 bases from V and 1 base from J, leaving 14 bases between. Germline V gene lookup returns CDR1 MGHRA and CDR2 YSYEKL. Written as DNA, the CDR3 is TGCGCCAGCAGCCAAGAAAGGGCACCGGGGGGCACAGATACGCAGTATTTT. Protein sequence: CASSQERAPGGTDTQYF.

The chain has TRBV30 and TRBJ2-5; 11 bases agree with TRBD2. The CDR3 sequence is 16 residues long. Germline V gives CDR1 GTSNPN, CDR2 SVGIG (reference sequence). The junction had 24 bases not matched to a gene; V was cut back by 8 bases and J by 13 bases. Here the CDR3 reads CATDPLTGTSGQLGYF. The CDR3 bases are TGTGCCACAGATCCCCTAACCGGGACTAGCGGCCAATTGGGGTACTTC.

The gene calls are TRBV18 and TRBJ2-7; no firm D call. From germline, CDR1 is KGHSH and CDR2 LQKENI. Trimming shortened V by 2 bases and J by 5 bases, and 13 bases separated the two germline ends. The length of the CDR3 is 14 residues. The CDR3 here is CASSPNYSKNEQYF. The CDR3 DNA reads as TGTGCCAGCTCACCAAACTATTCGAAAAACGAGCAGTACTTC. The whole variable domain, remainder taken from reference TRBV18 and TRBJ2-7, is NAGVMQNPRHLVRRRGQEARLRCSPMKGHSHVYWYRQLPEEGLKFMVYLQKENIIDESGMPKERFSAEFPKEGPSILRIQQVVRGDSAAYFCASSPNYSKNEQYFGPGTRLTVT.

This CDR3 reads CASSAGSSGNTIYF. CDR3 in DNA: TGCGCCAGCAGCGCGGGAAGCTCTGGAAACACCATATATTTT. The V gene is TRBV5-1, the J gene TRBJ1-3; no clear D. The CDR3 totals 14 residues. The ends were cut back, 4 bases at V and 0 bases at J, with 8 bases in the middle. The germline V gene has CDR1 SGHRS and CDR2 YFSETQ.

The chain carries TRBV10-2 and TRBJ2-7; 9 bases align to TRBD2. CDR1 WSHSY and CDR2 SAAADI come from the germline V gene. This CDR3 is built from 15 residues. The V segment lost 2 bases and the J segment 2 bases; nucleotides outside the gene matches: 4. The CDR3 protein is CASSEQLAGTYEQYF. CDR3 coding DNA: TGCGCCAGCAGTGAGCAGCTAGCGGGAACCTACGAGCAGTACTTC.

The genes are TRBV11-2 and TRBJ2-5; 9 bases match TRBD1. This CDR3 spans 14 amino acids. Germline CDR1 SGHAT, CDR2 FQNNGV. Trimming at V came to 5 bases and at J to 2 bases, leaving 3 bases not matched to a gene. The CDR3 bases are TGTGCCAGCAGCGGACAGGGGCAGCAAGAGACCCAGTACTTC. Translating gives CASSGQGQQETQYF.

The rearrangement joins TRBV13 to TRBJ2-7, with unresolved D. CDR1 and CDR2 (germline): PRHDT, FYEKMQ (reference sequence). This CDR3 contains 11 residues. Trimming took off 1 base at V and 4 bases at J, with 2 bases between the two ends. As DNA, the CDR3 is TGTGCCAGCAGCTTAGCATACGAGCAGTACTTC. Its protein product is CASSLAYEQYF.

The gene calls are TRBV6-6 and TRBJ2-5; TRBD2 matches 8 bases. With V trimmed by 7 bases and J by 5 bases, 12 bases remained unmatched. The germline V gene encodes CDR1 MNHNY and CDR2 SVGAGI (reference sequence). There are 15 residues in the CDR3. The CDR3 loop is CASIQRAGVKETQYF. In DNA, the CDR3 is TGTGCCAGCATCCAAAGAGCGGGAGTGAAGGAGACCCAGTACTTC.

V and J are TRBV27 and TRBJ1-5, with TRBD1 matching over 10 bases. The CDR3 spans 17 residues. Germline values: CDR1 MNHEY, CDR2 SMNVEV (reference sequence). The ends lost 5 bases at V and 0 bases at J; junction bases unmatched: 7. The CDR3: CASSPRDRGYSNQPQHF. Here the CDR3 DNA reads TGTGCCAGCAGTCCTAGGGACAGGGGCTATAGCAATCAGCCCCAGCATTTT.

V usage is TRBV30 and J usage is TRBJ1-3, with D possibly matching TRBD1 (6 bases). Germline CDR1 reads GTSNPN; CDR2 reads SVGIG (reference sequence). The V end lost 4 bases, the J end lost 7 bases, and 14 bases lay between the germline ends. CDR3 length: 13 residues. CDR3 nucleotides: TGTGCCTGGAACGGACAGCGTGGGAACACCATATATTTT. The encoded protein is CAWNGQRGNTIYF. Variable domain in full (rest from reference TRBV30 and TRBJ1-3): SQTIHQWPATLVQPVGSPLSLECTVEGTSNPNLYWYRQAAGRGLQLLFYSVGIGQISSEVPQNLSASRPQDRQFILSSKKLLLSDSGFYLCAWNGQRGNTIYFGEGSWLTVV.

The chain has TRBV11-2 and TRBJ2-1; TRBD1 aligns across 8 bases. Germline lookup yields CDR1 SGHAT and CDR2 FQNNGV. This CDR3 is 15 amino acids long. J gave up 6 bases and V 5 bases, and 9 bases lay outside the gene matches. The CDR3 spells CASSQLGQGRNEQFF. For the CDR3, the DNA is TGTGCCAGCAGCCAACTCGGACAGGGCCGCAATGAGCAGTTCTTC.